This passage covers 17 T cell receptor beta chains from one sample sequenced in a study of control samples from healthy donors and cancer patients. TCRdb's table, derived via immunoSEQ multiplex PCR, lists solely in-frame clones and lacks some. Here the sample spans over 100,000 clones, roughly 88% being singletons. Sequencing was carried out using blood. Receptor source: a man aged 40-55 years in good health.

This clone was recorded once. The chain uses TRBV6-1 and TRBJ1-3; tentatively, D is TRBD1 (6 bases). Germline V gives CDR1 MNHNS, CDR2 SASEGT. Trimming shortened V by 3 bases and J by 0 bases, and 9 bases separated the two germline ends. This CDR3 spans 15 amino acids. The CDR3: CASSDRQVSGNTIYF. CDR3 DNA: TGTGCCAGCAGTGATCGACAGGTCTCTGGAAACACCATATATTTT.

On this clone itself: This same CDR3 is encoded by further DNA sequences in the sample. The chain combines TRBV6-5 with TRBJ2-7; 7 bases match TRBD1. V was pared by 5 bases and J by 3 bases, with 4 bases of the junction left unmatched. Per the germline V gene, CDR1 is MNHEY and CDR2 is SVGAGI. The length of the CDR3 is 13 residues. CDR3 DNA: TGTGCCAGCAGTACGGGACAGCTCTACGAGCAGTACTTC. Translation gives CASSTGQLYEQYF.

The rearrangement uses TRBV5-1 and TRBJ2-7; D gene ambiguous. Germline CDR1 reads SGHRS; CDR2 reads YFSETQ. Trimming took off 4 bases at V and 8 bases at J, with 13 bases between the two ends. CDR3 length: 12 amino acids. CDR3 amino acids: CASSLELRKQYF. The CDR3 region has the DNA TGCGCCAGCAGCCTCGAGTTGAGGAAGCAGTACTTC.

The V and J genes are TRBV30 and TRBJ2-5; 7 bases match TRBD2. The CDR3 is 14 residues long. The J segment lost 5 bases and the V segment lost 0 bases, leaving 6 bases of the junction unmatched. Germline V lookup: CDR1 GTSNPN, CDR2 SVGIG (reference sequence). CDR3 nucleotides: TGTGCCTGGAGTGTTGGGGGAGCGGGGGAGACCCAGTACTTC. Residues: CAWSVGGAGETQYF.

The gene calls are TRBV5-1 and TRBJ2-5, with 8 positions matching TRBD1. The J segment lost 5 bases and the V segment lost 1 base, leaving 7 bases of the junction unmatched. Per the germline V gene, CDR1 is SGHRS and CDR2 is YFSETQ. The CDR3 contains 15 residues. As DNA, the CDR3 is TGCGCCAGCAGCTTGATCACAGGGGGTTGGGAGACCCAGTACTTC. Its translation is CASSLITGGWETQYF. The full variable domain, its missing parts supplied by reference TRBV5-1 and TRBJ2-5, is KAGVTQTPRYLIKTRGQQVTLSCSPISGHRSVSWYQQTPGQGLQFLFEYFSETQRNKGNFPGRFSGRQFSNSRSEMNVSTLELGDSALYLCASSLITGGWETQYFGPGTRLLVL.

This chain uses TRBV6-5 with TRBJ2-1; 10 bases match TRBD2. V shed 6 bases and J 7 bases; nucleotides not matched to a gene: 9. Germline-derived CDR1 and CDR2 are MNHEY and SVGAGI. The CDR3 spans 15 residues. The CDR3 region has the DNA TGTGCCAGCAGATTAGCGGGGGGCCCGTTAAATGAGCAGTTCTTC. It codes for CASRLAGGPLNEQFF.

Only a few counts were recorded for this clone. V gene TRBV19 combines with J gene TRBJ1-3; D ambiguous. Germline V gene sequence: CDR1 LNHDA, CDR2 SQIVND (reference sequence). This CDR3 region has 11 residues. This chain's CDR3 is CASSAGNTIYF. Written as DNA, the CDR3 is TGTGCGTCGTCAGCAGGAAACACCATATATTTT.

The chain has TRBV25-1 and TRBJ2-2; no definite D call. Germline V CDR1 and CDR2: MGHDK, SYGVNS. V was shortened by 0 bases and J by 7 bases, with 9 bases between the two germline ends. This CDR3 contains 14 residues. The CDR3: CASSEYKADGELFF. For the CDR3, the DNA is TGTGCCAGCAGTGAATATAAGGCGGACGGGGAGCTGTTTTTT.

V usage is TRBV19 and J usage is TRBJ2-6; weak D call: TRBD1 (5 bases). The CDR3 covers 13 residues. V was shortened by 5 bases and J by 6 bases, with 8 bases between the two germline ends. In germline, CDR1 is LNHDA, CDR2 SQIVND (reference sequence). CDR3 sequence: CASSGALANVLTF. The CDR3, as DNA: TGTGCCAGTAGTGGGGCCTTGGCCAACGTCCTGACTTTC.

This CDR3 is CASSLSAGTDTQYF. The CDR3 nucleotides are TGTGCCAGCAGCTTAAGCGCTGGCACAGATACGCAGTATTTT. This chain links TRBV5-4 with TRBJ2-3; no reliable D call. The CDR3 totals 14 residues. V lost 2 bases, J lost 1 base, and 8 bases lay in between. Germline V CDR1 and CDR2: SGHNT, YYREEE (reference sequence).

The CDR3 loop is CASSLGIPRGYTF. In DNA, the CDR3 is TGCGCCAGCAGCCTAGGTATTCCCCGTGGCTACACCTTC. The chain joins TRBV5-1 to TRBJ1-2; the D is unclear. With 4 bases removed from V and 7 bases from J, the gap between germline ends came to 14 bases. Germline CDR1 is SGHRS and CDR2 is YFSETQ. This CDR3 is 13 amino acids long.

V usage is TRBV6-6 and J usage is TRBJ2-1; no firm D call. Germline V gene sequence: CDR1 MNHNY, CDR2 SVGAGI (reference sequence). The CDR3 sequence is 14 residues long. Trimming left V 0 bases short and J 3 bases short, with 6 bases between. The CDR3 DNA reads as TGTGCCAGCAGTTACTCTGGCGACTACAATGAGCAGTTCTTC. As protein: CASSYSGDYNEQFF.

The chain uses TRBV3-1 (or the pseudogene TRBV3-2) and TRBJ2-3; D might be TRBD1 or TRBD2, each matching 7 bases. Germline values: CDR1 LGHDT, CDR2 YNNKEL (reference sequence). V was shortened by 4 bases and J by 1 base, with 12 bases between the two germline ends. This CDR3 has 15 residues. CDR3 region: CASSPQGGGTDTQYF. CDR3 sequence (DNA): TGTGCCAGCAGCCCTCAGGGGGGGGGCACAGATACGCAGTATTTT.

J is TRBJ1-2 and V is TRBV23-1, with 9 bases that match TRBD1. TRBV23-1 is assigned to the ORF class and has an uncertain function. The ends lost 0 bases at V and 1 base at J; junction bases unmatched: 15. The CDR3 is made up of 20 amino acids. The CDR3 loop is CASSQSRGQGRVWLNYGYTF. The DNA of the CDR3 is TGCGCCAGCAGTCAATCGCGGGGACAGGGACGCGTCTGGCTTAACTATGGCTACACCTTC.

J is TRBJ1-3 and V is TRBV12-5; maybe TRBD1 (6 bases). Germline V gives CDR1 LGHNT, CDR2 FRNRAP. Deletions cut 5 bases from V and 0 bases from J, with 11 bases between. The CDR3 contains 15 residues. The DNA of the CDR3 is TGTGCTAGTGGTCAACAGGGTTTCTCTGGAAACACCATATATTTT. Its protein product is CASGQQGFSGNTIYF. Using reference TRBV12-5 and TRBJ1-3 for the parts outside the CDR3, the full variable domain is DARVTQTPRHKVTEMGQEVTMRCQPILGHNTVFWYRQTMMQGLELLAYFRNRAPLDDSGMPKDRFSAEMPDATLATLKIQPSEPRDSAVYFCASGQQGFSGNTIYFGEGSWLTVV.

The CDR3: CAISEYGLATSYNEQFF. CDR3 DNA sequence: TGTGCCATCAGTGAGTACGGACTAGCTACGTCCTACAATGAGCAGTTCTTC. V gene TRBV10-3 combines with J gene TRBJ2-1; 8 bases line up with TRBD2. This CDR3 is 17 amino acids long. Germline V gene sequence: CDR1 ENHRY, CDR2 SYGVKD. Trimming at V came to 1 base and at J to 1 base, leaving 6 bases not matched to a gene.

The DNA of the CDR3 is TGCGCCAGCAGCCCGGGACAGGGGGGCTACGAGCAGTACTTC. Translated, it gives CASSPGQGGYEQYF. The chain has TRBV5-1 and TRBJ2-7, with TRBD1 matching over 11 bases. V shed 4 bases, J shed 3 bases, and the junction held 3 bases outside the gene matches. The germline CDR1 and CDR2 sequences are SGHRS and YFSETQ. The CDR3 length is 14 residues.